One and the same sample provided the 28 T cell receptor beta chains below, sequenced in a study of T cells after yellow fever vaccination. TCRdb reprocessed the 5' RACE reads via MiXCR and lists one record per CDR3 protein. The top ten clones hold less than 35% of a sample with around 46,000 distinct CDR3 sequences, roughly 7.4% of them seen once. The input for sequencing was CD8+ T cells sorted from PBMCs, taken roughly 14 days after the first yellow fever vaccination. The source is a man between 18 and 35 years old who received the YFV17D yellow fever vaccine.

This clonotype was seen repeatedly, ten times or more. V usage is TRBV14 and J usage is TRBJ2-3; no firm D call. V shed 4 bases and J shed 4 bases, with 3 bases lying between them. The CDR3 spans 11 residues. CDR1 is SGHDN and CDR2 is FVKESK in the germline V gene. CDR3 bases: TGTGCCAGCAGCCTCTCAGATACGCAGTATTTT. Translating gives CASSLSDTQYF.

This clonotype was seen repeatedly, ten times or more. The V call is TRBV12-3 or TRBV12-4, the J call TRBJ2-2; D is perhaps TRBD1 or TRBD2 (6 bases each). V gave up 2 bases and J gave up 4 bases, with 11 bases separating them. The CDR3 is 15 amino acids. CDR3 nucleotide sequence: TGTGCCAGCAGTTTAAGGGGGGTTGGCACCGGGGAGCTGTTTTTT. It encodes CASSLRGVGTGELFF.

This clonotype has a count of ten or more. The chain has TRBV27 and TRBJ2-3; D gene uncertain. The CDR3 consists of 13 residues. Germline V gene sequence: CDR1 MNHEY, CDR2 SMNVEV (reference sequence). V lost 3 bases and J 2 bases, leaving 6 bases between the germline ends. The CDR3 DNA reads as TGTGCCAGCAGTTTTGGATTCACAGATACGCAGTATTTT. Amino acids: CASSFGFTDTQYF.

This clonotype was detected only a few times. The V and J genes are TRBV7-2 and TRBJ2-7; either TRBD1 or TRBD2 may supply D (6 bases each). This CDR3 comprises 15 residues. V gave up 7 bases and J gave up 0 bases, with 16 bases separating them. CDR1 is SGHTA and CDR2 is FQGNSA in the germline V gene. The CDR3 DNA reads as TGTGCCAGCACGCCCGGGGGCCTCTCCTCCTACGAGCAGTACTTC. This sequence encodes CASTPGGLSSYEQYF. Full variable domain (remainder filled in from reference TRBV7-2 and TRBJ2-7): GAGVSQSPSNKVTEKGKDVELRCDPISGHTALYWYRQSLGQGLEFLIYFQGNSAPDKSGLPSDRFSAERTGGSVSTLTIQRTQQEDSAVYLCASTPGGLSSYEQYFGPGTRLTVT.

This clonotype was observed many times. The rearrangement joins TRBV7-6 to TRBJ1-1; tentatively, D is TRBD1 (5 bases). Germline V gives CDR1 SGHVS, CDR2 FNYEAQ. The CDR3 is 15 amino acids. Trimming shortened V by 5 bases and J by 4 bases, and 17 bases separated the two germline ends. As DNA, the CDR3 is TGTGCCAGCAGCCCGGTTTCGGGGGGTGGCACTGAAGCTTTCTTT. It is translated as CASSPVSGGGTEAFF.

This clonotype was recorded many times. The J gene is TRBJ1-1, the V gene TRBV7-9; weak D call: TRBD1 (5 bases). The CDR3 contains 12 residues. Trimming stripped 10 bases from V and 5 bases from J, with 14 bases between. Per the germline V gene, CDR1 is SEHNR and CDR2 is FQNEAQ (reference sequence). The CDR3 nucleotides read TGTGCCACCGACTCCCGGGGGACTGAAGCTTTCTTT. Its translation: CATDSRGTEAFF.

This clonotype was counted many times. One end of the junction is discordant with germline, which a read error may explain. The rearrangement uses TRBV20-1 and TRBJ2-1; D is ambiguous. The V gene's germline CDR1 is DFQATT and CDR2 SNEGSKA (reference sequence). CDR3 length: 11 residues. CDR3 sequence reads: CSAGDSNEQFF. CDR3 sequence (DNA): TGCAGTGCTGGAGATTCAAATGAGCAGTTCTTC.

The table lists this clonotype with many counts. The rearrangement joins TRBV29-1 to TRBJ2-1; D is uncertain. CDR1 SQVTM and CDR2 ANQGSEA come from the germline V gene. V shed 6 bases and J shed 8 bases, with 14 bases lying between them. This CDR3 is 12 amino acids long. CDR3 nucleotide sequence: TGCAGCGTCACTATCCTCAACGATGAGCAGTTCTTC. It codes for CSVTILNDEQFF.

Here the CDR3 DNA reads TGTGCCAGCTCACCACCAGGTCAGGGCTACAATCAGCCCCAGCATTTT. Translation: CASSPPGQGYNQPQHF. The chain has TRBV18 and TRBJ1-5, with D tentatively TRBD1 (5 bases). Trimming removed 0 bases at V and 3 bases at J, with 12 bases between. Germline V gene data show CDR1 as KGHSH and CDR2 as LQKENI. The CDR3 length is 16 residues.

This clonotype has just a few counts. The chain combines TRBV28 with TRBJ2-3, with D possibly being TRBD2 (5 bases). The CDR3 covers 13 residues. Germline loops: CDR1 MDHEN, CDR2 SYDVKM. V shed 10 bases and J shed 2 bases, with 13 bases lying between them. CDR3 loop: CATGRRPTDTQYF. CDR3 coding DNA: TGTGCCACCGGCCGGAGGCCCACAGATACGCAGTATTTT.

This clonotype was observed many times. The CDR3: CATSDRDSRYGYTF. CDR3 in DNA: TGTGCCACCAGTGATAGAGACAGTCGTTATGGCTACACCTTC. The gene calls are TRBV24-1 and TRBJ1-2; a weak D match, TRBD1 (5 bases). V gave up 3 bases and J gave up 5 bases, with 12 bases separating them. CDR1 is KGHDR, CDR2 SFDVKD, per germline. This CDR3 is 14 amino acids long.

The sample holds many counts of this clonotype. V gene TRBV3-1 combines with J gene TRBJ2-7, with D unclear. Germline V gene sequence: CDR1 LGHDT, CDR2 YNNKEL (reference sequence). The CDR3 contains 14 residues. V was trimmed by 0 bases and J by 3 bases, leaving 9 bases between them. This CDR3 is CASSQDFYDYEQYF. The CDR3 DNA follows: TGTGCCAGCAGCCAAGATTTTTACGACTACGAGCAGTACTTC.

This clonotype was seen repeatedly, ten times or more. This chain uses TRBV12-3 or TRBV12-4 with TRBJ1-1; D gene ambiguous. This CDR3 is 14 amino acids long. V shed 6 bases and J shed 7 bases, with 18 bases lying between them. CDR3 nucleotide sequence: TGTGCCAGCAGCTCGACCGCAAACCCCAATGAAGCTTTCTTT. The encoded protein is CASSSTANPNEAFF.

This clonotype has at least ten counts. The rearrangement uses TRBV7-9 and TRBJ1-1; tentatively, D is TRBD1 (5 bases). V lost 5 bases and J lost 5, with 12 bases in between. The CDR3 extends over 13 amino acids. Germline V CDR1 and CDR2: SEHNR, FQNEAQ (reference sequence). CDR3 DNA sequence: TGTGCCAGCAGCCGACCCAGGGAGACTGAAGCTTTCTTT. Translation: CASSRPRETEAFF.

To note about this clonotype: Given a much more abundant clone one base away, this may be a read error. The chain carries TRBV7-3 and TRBJ1-1; unclear D gene. The CDR3 contains 13 residues. Germline CDR1 is SGHTA and CDR2 is FQGTGA. The V and J ends lost 3 bases and 4 bases respectively, with 9 bases between them. This CDR3 is CASSLYIGTEAFF. CDR3 in DNA: TGTGCCAGCAGCTTGTACATCGGCACTGAAGCTTTCTTT.

This clonotype was detected ten times or more. The V gene is TRBV5-8, the J gene TRBJ2-5; D gene unclear. Trimming stripped 5 bases from V and 2 bases from J, with 10 bases between. The germline V gene has CDR1 SGHTS and CDR2 YDEGEE. This CDR3 is 13 amino acids long. The chain's CDR3 is CASRKHSQETQYF. CDR3 nucleotide sequence: TGTGCCAGCAGAAAACACTCTCAAGAGACCCAGTACTTC. Based on the CDR3 plus reference TRBV5-8 and TRBJ2-5, the full variable domain is EAGVTQSPTHLIKTRGQQATLRCSPISGHTSVYWYQQALGLGLQFLLWYDEGEERNRGNFPPRFSGRQFPNYSSELNVNALELEDSALYLCASRKHSQETQYFGPGTRLLVL.

At least ten counts were recorded for this clonotype. CDR3 protein: CAIRDRAQPGNTIYF. In nucleotides, the CDR3 is TGTGCCATCAGAGACAGGGCTCAACCTGGAAACACCATATATTTT. The chain carries TRBV10-3 and TRBJ1-3, with 7 bases lining up with TRBD1. V lost 6 bases, J lost 2 bases, and 7 bases stayed unmatched. Germline CDR1 reads ENHRY; CDR2 reads SYGVKD. The CDR3 spans 15 residues.

This clonotype was seen many times. V is TRBV4-3 and J is TRBJ2-3; 10 nucleotides match TRBD2. Germline CDR1 LGHNA, CDR2 YSLEER. V lost 4 bases to trimming and J lost 2 bases; unmatched junction nucleotides: 9. The CDR3 extends over 17 amino acids. The CDR3: CASSPKGLALFTDTQYF. CDR3 DNA sequence: TGCGCCAGCAGCCCTAAGGGACTAGCGCTCTTCACAGATACGCAGTATTTT.

Ten or more counts support this clonotype. V and J are TRBV25-1 and TRBJ2-7, with D uncertain. Germline V gene sequence: CDR1 MGHDK, CDR2 SYGVNS. The CDR3 is 11 residues long. V shed 3 bases and J shed 6 bases, with 6 bases lying between them. The CDR3 DNA is TGTGCCAGCAGTGACGGACGCGAGCAGTACTTC. It translates to CASSDGREQYF.

This clonotype was picked up many times. The chain combines TRBV12-3 or TRBV12-4 with TRBJ1-2; TRBD1 aligns across 7 bases. Germline trimming cut 2 bases from V and 7 bases from J; bases unmatched to any gene: 16. The CDR3 has 17 amino acids. CDR3 amino acids: CASSLLVPWGQGGGYTF. The CDR3 DNA is TGTGCCAGCAGTTTACTAGTCCCATGGGGGCAGGGGGGTGGCTACACCTTC.

The sample holds many counts of this clonotype. The rearrangement uses TRBV6-5 and TRBJ2-7; TRBD2 matches 9 bases. V dropped 0 bases and J dropped 5; count of bases not matched to a gene: 5. Germline lookup yields CDR1 MNHEY and CDR2 SVGAGI. This CDR3 region has 15 residues. CDR3 amino acids: CASSYSAGGIHEQYV. The CDR3 DNA sequence: TGTGCCAGCAGTTACTCGGCGGGAGGGATCCACGAGCAGTACGTC.

The table lists this clonotype with many counts. The CDR3 bases are TGCAGTGCGTTCCAGGGTGGCTATGGCTACACCTTC. It translates to CSAFQGGYGYTF. The chain employs TRBV20-1 and TRBJ1-2; tentative D call: TRBD1 (5 bases). CDR3 length: 12 amino acids. The germline CDR1 and CDR2 sequences are DFQATT and SNEGSKA (reference sequence). Trimming cost V 6 bases and J 4 bases, with 12 bases left between them.

With respect to this clonotype: This may arise from a read error, as a much more abundant clone is one base away. The genes are TRBV20-1 and TRBJ1-4; D is possibly TRBD1 (6 bases). This CDR3 region has 14 residues. Germline loops: CDR1 DFQATT, CDR2 SNEGSKA (reference sequence). CDR3: CGAPQGTLSEKLFF. The CDR3 coding sequence is TGCGGTGCGCCACAGGGAACATTAAGTGAAAAACTGTTTTTT.

This clonotype was observed at least ten times. The chain uses TRBV20-1 and TRBJ2-3; no definite D call. This CDR3 contains 16 residues. The germline V gene encodes CDR1 DFQATT and CDR2 SNEGSKA (reference sequence). V was trimmed by 0 bases and J by 0 bases, leaving 13 bases between them. CDR3 sequence (DNA): TGCAGTGCTAGAGACTTGGACGCCCGGAGCACAGATACGCAGTATTTT. This translates into CSARDLDARSTDTQYF.

This clonotype was observed at least ten times. The chain joins TRBV27 to TRBJ2-7; TRBD1 might be the D (6 bases). The V gene's germline CDR1 is MNHEY and CDR2 SMNVEV (reference sequence). The V end lost 2 bases, the J end lost 4 bases, and 9 bases lay between the germline ends. CDR3 size: 13 residues. The CDR3 sequence is CASSLSRGYEQYV. The CDR3 DNA reads as TGTGCCAGCAGTTTAAGCAGGGGATACGAGCAGTACGTC.

This clonotype showed up many times. The genes are TRBV6-5 and TRBJ1-4; D unresolved. With 2 bases removed from V and 3 bases from J, the gap between germline ends came to 4 bases. CDR3 length: 13 residues. CDR1 MNHEY and CDR2 SVGAGI come from the germline V gene. The CDR3 DNA follows: TGTGCCAGCAGTTACAGTGCTAATGAAAAACTGTTTTTT. This encodes CASSYSANEKLFF.

In its sample, this clonotype was seen a few times. V and J are TRBV5-1 and TRBJ2-1, with D possibly matching TRBD2 (5 bases). The CDR3 length is 13 residues. V dropped 2 bases and J dropped 8 bases, with 11 bases sitting between them. CDR1 SGHRS and CDR2 YFSETQ come from the germline V gene. DNA of the CDR3: TGCGCCAGCAGCTTAGCGGTCTGGGATGAGCAGTTCTTC. As protein: CASSLAVWDEQFF.

This clonotype has only a few counts. The genes are TRBV14 and TRBJ2-1; D tentatively reads TRBD1 or TRBD2 (5 bases each). V was shortened by 3 bases and J by 3 bases, with 6 bases between the two germline ends. CDR1 SGHDN and CDR2 FVKESK come from the germline V gene. The CDR3 consists of 13 residues. The CDR3 DNA follows: TGTGCCAGCAGCCAGAGGGGCTACAATGAGCAGTTCTTC. As protein: CASSQRGYNEQFF.